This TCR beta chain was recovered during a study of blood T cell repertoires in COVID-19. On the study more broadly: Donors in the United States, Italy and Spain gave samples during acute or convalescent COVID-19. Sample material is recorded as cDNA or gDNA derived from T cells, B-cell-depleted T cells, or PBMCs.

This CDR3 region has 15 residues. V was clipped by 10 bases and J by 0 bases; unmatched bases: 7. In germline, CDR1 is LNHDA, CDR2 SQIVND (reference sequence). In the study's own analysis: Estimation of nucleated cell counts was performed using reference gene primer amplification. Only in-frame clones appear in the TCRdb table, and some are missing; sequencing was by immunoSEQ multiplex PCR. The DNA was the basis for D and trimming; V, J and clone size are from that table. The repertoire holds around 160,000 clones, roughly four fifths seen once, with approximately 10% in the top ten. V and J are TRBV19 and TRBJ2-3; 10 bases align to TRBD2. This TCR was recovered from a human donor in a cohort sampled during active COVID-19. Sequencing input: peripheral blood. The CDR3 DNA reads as TGTGCCACCTCCGGGACTAGCGATAGCACAGATACGCAGTATTTT. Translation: CATSGTSDSTDTQYF.